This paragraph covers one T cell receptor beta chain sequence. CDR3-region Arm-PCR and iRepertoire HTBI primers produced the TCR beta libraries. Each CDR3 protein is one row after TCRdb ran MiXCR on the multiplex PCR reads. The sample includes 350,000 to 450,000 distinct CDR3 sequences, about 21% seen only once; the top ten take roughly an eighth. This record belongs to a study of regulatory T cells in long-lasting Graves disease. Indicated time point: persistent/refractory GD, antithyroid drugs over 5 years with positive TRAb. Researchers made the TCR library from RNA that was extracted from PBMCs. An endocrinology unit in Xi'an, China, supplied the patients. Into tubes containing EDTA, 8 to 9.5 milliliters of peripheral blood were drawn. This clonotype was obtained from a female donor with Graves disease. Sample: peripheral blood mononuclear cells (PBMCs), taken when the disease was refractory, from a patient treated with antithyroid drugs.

The CDR3 here is CASSLDSGGNTEAFF. CDR3 DNA: TGTGCCAGCAGCTTAGATTCAGGGGGGAACACTGAAGCTTTCTTT. The chain is built from TRBV7-3 and TRBJ1-1; 7 positions agree with TRBD1. The ends lost 2 bases at V and 1 base at J; junction bases unmatched: 4. Germline V lookup: CDR1 SGHTA, CDR2 FQGTGA. The CDR3 totals 15 residues.